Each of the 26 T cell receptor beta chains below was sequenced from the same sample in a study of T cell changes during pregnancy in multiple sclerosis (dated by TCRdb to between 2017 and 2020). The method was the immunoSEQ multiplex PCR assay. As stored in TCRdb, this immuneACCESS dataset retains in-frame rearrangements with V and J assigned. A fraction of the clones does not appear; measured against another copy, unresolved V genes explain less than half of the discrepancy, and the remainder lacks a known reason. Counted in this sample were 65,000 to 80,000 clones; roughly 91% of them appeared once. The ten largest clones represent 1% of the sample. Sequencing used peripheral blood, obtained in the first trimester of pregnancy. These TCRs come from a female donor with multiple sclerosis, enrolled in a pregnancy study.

Written as DNA, the CDR3 is TGCAGTGTACGGGAGACAGATACGCAGTATTTT. Translation: CSVRETDTQYF. The chain links TRBV29-1 to TRBJ2-3; D may be TRBD2 (6 bases). The CDR3 sequence is 11 residues long. Germline-derived CDR1 and CDR2 are SQVTM and ANQGSEA.

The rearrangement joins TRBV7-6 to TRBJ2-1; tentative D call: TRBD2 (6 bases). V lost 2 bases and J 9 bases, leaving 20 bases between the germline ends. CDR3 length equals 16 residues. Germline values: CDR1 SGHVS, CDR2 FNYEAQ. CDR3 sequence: CASSLPSIAARAEQFF. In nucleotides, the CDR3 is TGTGCCAGCAGCTTACCCTCGATAGCGGCTCGAGCTGAGCAGTTCTTC.

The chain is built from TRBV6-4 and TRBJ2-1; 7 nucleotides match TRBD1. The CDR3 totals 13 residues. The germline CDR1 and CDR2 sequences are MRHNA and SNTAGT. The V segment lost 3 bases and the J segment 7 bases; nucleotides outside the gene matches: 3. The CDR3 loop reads CASSESRGNEQFF. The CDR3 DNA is TGTGCCAGCAGTGAATCCAGGGGGAATGAGCAGTTCTTC.

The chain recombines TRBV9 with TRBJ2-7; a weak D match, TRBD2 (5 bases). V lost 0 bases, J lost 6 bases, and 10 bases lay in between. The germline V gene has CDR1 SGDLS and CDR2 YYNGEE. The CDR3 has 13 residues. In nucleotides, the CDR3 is TGTGCCAGCAGCGTAGCTGGAGGACCCGAGCAGTACTTC. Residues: CASSVAGGPEQYF.

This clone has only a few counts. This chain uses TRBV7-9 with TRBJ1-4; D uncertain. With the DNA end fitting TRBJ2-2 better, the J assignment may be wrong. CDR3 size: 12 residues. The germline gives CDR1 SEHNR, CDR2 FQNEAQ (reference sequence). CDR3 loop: CASSIDLGELFF. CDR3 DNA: TGTGCCAGCAGCATAGACCTCGGGGAGCTGTTTTTT.

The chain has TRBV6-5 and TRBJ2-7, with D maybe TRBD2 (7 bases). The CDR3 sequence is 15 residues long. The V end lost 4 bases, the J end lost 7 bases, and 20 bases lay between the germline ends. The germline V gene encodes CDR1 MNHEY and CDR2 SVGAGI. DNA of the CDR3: TGTGCCAGCAGTTCTAGGAGGGGGGGGTTTTATGAGCAGTACTTC. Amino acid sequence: CASSSRRGGFYEQYF.

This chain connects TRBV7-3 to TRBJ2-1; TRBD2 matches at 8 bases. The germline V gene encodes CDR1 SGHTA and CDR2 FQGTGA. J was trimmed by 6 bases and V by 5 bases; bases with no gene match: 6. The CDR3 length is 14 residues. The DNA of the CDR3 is TGTGCCAGCAGCCCGGGGGGGCCTGCCAATGAGCAGTTCTTC. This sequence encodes CASSPGGPANEQFF.

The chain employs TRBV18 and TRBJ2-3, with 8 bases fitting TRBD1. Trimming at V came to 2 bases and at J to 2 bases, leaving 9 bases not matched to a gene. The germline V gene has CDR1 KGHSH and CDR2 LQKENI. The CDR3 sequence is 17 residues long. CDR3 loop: CASSPIGQGSVTDTQYF. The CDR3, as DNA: TGTGCCAGCTCACCAATCGGACAGGGATCTGTCACAGATACGCAGTATTTT.

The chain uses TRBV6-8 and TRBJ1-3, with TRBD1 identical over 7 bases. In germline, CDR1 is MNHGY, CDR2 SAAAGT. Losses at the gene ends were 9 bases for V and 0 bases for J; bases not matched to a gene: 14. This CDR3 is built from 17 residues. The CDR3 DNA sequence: TGTGCCAGTACCGAAACACTTCAGGGGGACTCTGGAAACACCATATATTTT. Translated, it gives CASTETLQGDSGNTIYF.

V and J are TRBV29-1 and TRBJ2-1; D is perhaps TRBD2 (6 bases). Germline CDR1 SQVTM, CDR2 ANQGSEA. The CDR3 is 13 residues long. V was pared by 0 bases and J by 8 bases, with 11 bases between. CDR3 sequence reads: CSVEERRGHEQFF. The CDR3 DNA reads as TGCAGCGTTGAAGAACGGCGGGGCCATGAGCAGTTCTTC.

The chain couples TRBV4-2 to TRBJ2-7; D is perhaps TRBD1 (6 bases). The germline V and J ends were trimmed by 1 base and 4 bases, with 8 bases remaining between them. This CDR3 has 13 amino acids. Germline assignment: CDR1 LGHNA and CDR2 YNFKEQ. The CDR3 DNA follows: TGTGCCAGCAGCCAAGGGGGGCAGTACGAGCAGTACTTC. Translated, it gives CASSQGGQYEQYF.

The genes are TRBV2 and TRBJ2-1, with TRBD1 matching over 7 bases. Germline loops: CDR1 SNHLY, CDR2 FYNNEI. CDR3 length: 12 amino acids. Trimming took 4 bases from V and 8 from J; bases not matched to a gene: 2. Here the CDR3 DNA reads TGTGCCAGCAGTGTGACAGGGTATGAGCAGTTCTTC. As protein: CASSVTGYEQFF.

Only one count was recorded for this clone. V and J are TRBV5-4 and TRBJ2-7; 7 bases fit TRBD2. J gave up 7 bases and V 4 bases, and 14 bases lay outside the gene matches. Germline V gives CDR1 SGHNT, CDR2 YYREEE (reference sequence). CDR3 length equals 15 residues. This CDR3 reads CASSHGGDPSQEQYF. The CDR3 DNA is TGTGCCAGCAGCCATGGGGGGGACCCCAGTCAGGAGCAGTACTTC.

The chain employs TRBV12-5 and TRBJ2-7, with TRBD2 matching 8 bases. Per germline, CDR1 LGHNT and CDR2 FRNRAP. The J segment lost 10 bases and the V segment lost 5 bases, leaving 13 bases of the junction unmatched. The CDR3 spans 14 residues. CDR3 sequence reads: CASGPGGPRLLQYF. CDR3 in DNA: TGTGCTAGTGGTCCGGGGGGGCCCCGCTTACTACAGTACTTC.

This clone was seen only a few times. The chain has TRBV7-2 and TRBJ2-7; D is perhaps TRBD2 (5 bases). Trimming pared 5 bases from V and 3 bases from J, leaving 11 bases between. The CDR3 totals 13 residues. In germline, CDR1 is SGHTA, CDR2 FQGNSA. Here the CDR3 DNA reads TGTGCCAGCAGCCCTACCCGGGACTACGAGCAGTACTTC. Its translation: CASSPTRDYEQYF.

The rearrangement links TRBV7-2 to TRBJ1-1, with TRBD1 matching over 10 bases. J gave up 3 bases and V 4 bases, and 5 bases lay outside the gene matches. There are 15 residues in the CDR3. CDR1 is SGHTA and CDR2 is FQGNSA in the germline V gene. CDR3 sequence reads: CASSSADRGHTEAFF. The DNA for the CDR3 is TGTGCCAGCAGCTCAGCCGACAGGGGGCACACTGAAGCTTTCTTT.

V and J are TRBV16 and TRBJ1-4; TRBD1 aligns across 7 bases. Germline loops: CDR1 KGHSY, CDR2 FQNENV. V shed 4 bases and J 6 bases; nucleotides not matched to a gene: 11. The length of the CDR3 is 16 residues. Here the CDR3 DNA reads TGTGCCAGCAGCCCTCTCGAGACAGGGAAGGATGAAAAACTGTTTTTT. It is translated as CASSPLETGKDEKLFF.

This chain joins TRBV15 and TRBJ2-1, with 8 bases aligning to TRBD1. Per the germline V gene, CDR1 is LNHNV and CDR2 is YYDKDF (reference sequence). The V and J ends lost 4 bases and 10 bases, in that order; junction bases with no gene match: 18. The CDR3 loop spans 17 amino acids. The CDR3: CATSNPGQEGVAAEQFF. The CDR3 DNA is TGTGCCACCAGCAACCCGGGACAGGAGGGAGTAGCTGCAGAGCAGTTCTTC.

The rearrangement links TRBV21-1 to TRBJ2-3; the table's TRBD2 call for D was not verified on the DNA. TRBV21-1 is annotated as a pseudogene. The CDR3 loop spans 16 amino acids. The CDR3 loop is CASKLIGLAEPDTQYF. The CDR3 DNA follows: TGTGCCAGCAAGCTAATAGGGCTAGCGGAACCAGATACGCAGTATTTT.

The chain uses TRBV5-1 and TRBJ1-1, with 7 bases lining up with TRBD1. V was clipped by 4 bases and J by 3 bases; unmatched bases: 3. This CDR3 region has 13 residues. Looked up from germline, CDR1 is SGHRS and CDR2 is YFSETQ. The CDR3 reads CASSTTGYTEAFF. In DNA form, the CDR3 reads TGCGCCAGCAGCACGACAGGGTACACTGAAGCTTTCTTT.

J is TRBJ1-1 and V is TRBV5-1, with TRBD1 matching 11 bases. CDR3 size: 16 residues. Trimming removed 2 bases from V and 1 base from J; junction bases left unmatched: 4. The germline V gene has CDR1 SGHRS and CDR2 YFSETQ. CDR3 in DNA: TGCGCCAGCAGCTTCCTCGGGACAGGGGGGAACACTGAAGCTTTCTTT. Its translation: CASSFLGTGGNTEAFF.

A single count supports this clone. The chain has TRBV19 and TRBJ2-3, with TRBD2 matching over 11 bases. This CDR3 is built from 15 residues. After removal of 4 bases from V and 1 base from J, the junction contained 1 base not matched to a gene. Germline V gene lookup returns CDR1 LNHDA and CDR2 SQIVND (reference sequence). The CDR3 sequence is CASSTGLAGTDTQYF. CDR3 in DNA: TGTGCCAGTAGTACGGGACTAGCGGGCACAGATACGCAGTATTTT. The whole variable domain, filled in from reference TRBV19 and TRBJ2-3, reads DGGITQSPKYLFRKEGQNVTLSCEQNLNHDAMYWYRQDPGQGLRLIYYSQIVNDFQKGDIAEGYSVSREKKESFPLTVTSAQKNPTAFYLCASSTGLAGTDTQYFGPGTRLTVL.

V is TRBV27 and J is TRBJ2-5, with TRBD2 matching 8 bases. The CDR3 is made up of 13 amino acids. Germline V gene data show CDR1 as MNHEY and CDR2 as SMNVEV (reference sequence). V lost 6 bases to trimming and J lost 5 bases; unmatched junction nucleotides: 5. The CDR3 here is CASSLREGETQYF. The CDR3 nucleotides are TGTGCCAGCAGCTTACGGGAGGGGGAGACCCAGTACTTC.

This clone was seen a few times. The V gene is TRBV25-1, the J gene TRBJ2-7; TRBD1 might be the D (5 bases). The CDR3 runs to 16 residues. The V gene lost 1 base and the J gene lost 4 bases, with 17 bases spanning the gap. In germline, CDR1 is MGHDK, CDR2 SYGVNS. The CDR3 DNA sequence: TGTGCCAGCAGTGAATCCTTCCGTGGGGCGAAGTACGAGCAGTACTTC. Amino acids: CASSESFRGAKYEQYF.

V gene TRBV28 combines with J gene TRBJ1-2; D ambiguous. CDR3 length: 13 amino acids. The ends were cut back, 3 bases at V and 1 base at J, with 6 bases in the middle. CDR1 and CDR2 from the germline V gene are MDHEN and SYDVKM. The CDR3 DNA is TGTGCCAGCAGTTTCTGGCTTAACTATGGCTACACCTTC. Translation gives CASSFWLNYGYTF.

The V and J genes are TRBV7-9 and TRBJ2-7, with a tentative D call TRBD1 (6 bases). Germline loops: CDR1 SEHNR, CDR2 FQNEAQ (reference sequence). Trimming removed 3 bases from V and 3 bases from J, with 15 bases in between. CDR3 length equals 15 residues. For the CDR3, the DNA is TGTGCCAGCAGCTTTGGACAGCCCAGGGACTACGAGCAGTACTTC. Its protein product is CASSFGQPRDYEQYF.